This T cell receptor (beta chain) was sequenced in a study of shared clonotypes between healthy human individuals. Measured with immunoSEQ multiplex PCR; TCRdb has only the in-frame clones, and not every one. Among about 1 million clones listed, around 74% were seen once. This CDR3 has 14 amino acids. V lost 3 bases, J lost 4 bases, and 12 bases lay in between. Germline V lookup: CDR1 LNHDA, CDR2 SQIVND (reference sequence). Notes on the study in general: The researchers took only blood, and tissue repertoires probably look different.

For this clone: The antigen is unknown.

The receptor's source is a man aged 18 to 30 in good health. The chain combines TRBV19 with TRBJ1-2, with D possibly TRBD1 on 5 matching bases. Sequenced: memory CD4+ T cells sorted from blood. Noted subset: CD45RA-negative fraction. CDR3 in amino acids: CASSIRGKGYGYTF. The CDR3 DNA reads TGTGCCAGTAGTATTAGGGGCAAGGGCTATGGCTACACCTTC.